A single sample is the source of the 14 T cell receptor beta chains below, sequenced in a study of blood T cell repertoires in COVID-19. Clones were sequenced by immunoSEQ multiplex PCR, and TCRdb holds only the in-frame ones, with some missing. The sample has around 100,000 clones, about 89% seen once; the top ten hold roughly 15%. Sequences were obtained from peripheral blood. The receptor set was obtained from a man in his forties or fifties with acute or convalescent COVID-19.

This chain connects TRBV5-1 to TRBJ2-3; 8 bases align to TRBD2. V shed 2 bases, J shed 4 bases, and the junction held 6 bases outside the gene matches. The CDR3 is 15 residues long. The V gene's germline CDR1 is SGHRS and CDR2 YFSETQ. DNA for the CDR3: TGCGCCAGCAGCTTATCGGGACTAGGGTCAGATACGCAGTATTTT. Translation: CASSLSGLGSDTQYF.

This clone came up once. The gene calls are TRBV7-2 and TRBJ1-6; 8 bases map to TRBD1. Germline CDR1 reads SGHTA; CDR2 reads FQGNSA. The CDR3 consists of 16 residues. V was pared by 1 base and J by 7 bases, with 6 bases of the junction left unmatched. CDR3 residues: CASSLVGTGENSPLHF. The DNA of the CDR3 is TGTGCCAGCAGCTTAGTAGGGACAGGAGAAAATTCACCCCTCCACTTT.

This clone has just one count. V is TRBV24-1 and J is TRBJ2-1; 9 bases are a match to TRBD2. Looked up from germline, CDR1 is KGHDR and CDR2 is SFDVKD. The CDR3 extends over 15 amino acids. V was pared by 4 bases and J by 8 bases, with 8 bases of the junction left unmatched. CDR3 in DNA: TGTGCCACCAGTGACCCAGCGGGAGGATTATATGAGCAGTTCTTC. This encodes CATSDPAGGLYEQFF.

The rearrangement uses TRBV6-5 and TRBJ2-5; D is uncertain. V gave up 2 bases and J gave up 7 bases, with 11 bases separating them. Germline-derived CDR1 and CDR2 are MNHEY and SVGAGI. CDR3 length equals 13 residues. The CDR3, as DNA: TGTGCCAGCAGTTACGCCCCGCGAGGGACCCAGTACTTC. Its protein product is CASSYAPRGTQYF.

The chain uses TRBV18 and TRBJ2-3; TRBD2 is a possible D gene (6 bases). The CDR3 consists of 14 residues. V was cut by 2 bases and J by 3 bases, with 9 bases left in between. The V gene's germline CDR1 is KGHSH and CDR2 LQKENI. The CDR3 loop is CASSPVGGTDTQYF. The CDR3 DNA reads as TGTGCCAGCTCACCAGTTGGGGGGACAGATACGCAGTATTTT.

The genes are TRBV5-1 and TRBJ2-1; 9 bases line up with TRBD2. CDR3 length: 15 amino acids. Per the germline V gene, CDR1 is SGHRS and CDR2 is YFSETQ. V shed 5 bases and J 7 bases; nucleotides not matched to a gene: 10. CDR3 sequence (DNA): TGCGCCAGCAGTCTCGCGACTAGCGGTGTGAATGAGCAGTTCTTC. It codes for CASSLATSGVNEQFF.

The rearrangement links TRBV9 to TRBJ1-2; D is uncertain. Looked up from germline, CDR1 is SGDLS and CDR2 is YYNGEE. V lost 6 bases, J lost 8 bases, and 29 bases lay in between. This CDR3 comprises 17 residues. The CDR3: CASTTGREQPYLGGYTF. CDR3 sequence (DNA): TGTGCCAGCACCACCGGGAGGGAACAGCCCTACCTCGGGGGCTACACCTTC.

CDR3 DNA sequence: TGCGCCAGCAGTCAAACGAACTCTTTCAGGGGGACAGATACGCAGTATTTT. Translating gives CASSQTNSFRGTDTQYF. This chain links TRBV23-1 with TRBJ2-3; 7 bases agree with TRBD1. TRBV23-1 is marked as an open reading frame, function uncertain. CDR3 length equals 17 residues. Trimming removed 2 bases from V and 3 bases from J; junction bases left unmatched: 11.

The gene calls are TRBV15 and TRBJ2-2; a weak D match, TRBD2 (6 bases). The germline gives CDR1 LNHNV, CDR2 YYDKDF (reference sequence). With 0 bases removed from V and 7 bases from J, the gap between germline ends came to 12 bases. The CDR3 extends over 15 amino acids. CDR3 residues: CATSRDFRELGELFF. DNA for the CDR3: TGTGCCACCAGCAGAGACTTCCGGGAGCTCGGGGAGCTGTTTTTT. The full variable domain, with the rest looked up from reference TRBV15 and TRBJ2-2, is DAMVIQNPRYQVTQFGKPVTLSCSQTLNHNVMYWYQQKSSQAPKLLFHYYDKDFNNEADTPDNFQSRRPNTSFCFLDIRSPGLGDTAMYLCATSRDFRELGELFFGEGSRLTVL.

The J gene is TRBJ2-3, the V gene TRBV5-1, with D possibly matching TRBD2 (5 bases). The V and J ends lost 0 bases and 2 bases respectively, with 13 bases between them. CDR1 and CDR2 (germline): SGHRS, YFSETQ. This CDR3 contains 16 residues. The CDR3 DNA sequence: TGCGCCAGCAGCTTGGTCGGTCTGGGAGACACAGATACGCAGTATTTT. Translation gives CASSLVGLGDTDTQYF. The full variable domain, rest sourced from reference TRBV5-1 and TRBJ2-3, is KAGVTQTPRYLIKTRGQQVTLSCSPISGHRSVSWYQQTPGQGLQFLFEYFSETQRNKGNFPGRFSGRQFSNSRSEMNVSTLELGDSALYLCASSLVGLGDTDTQYFGPGTRLTVL.

This chain joins TRBV10-1 and TRBJ2-2, with D uncertain. Trimming shortened V by 0 bases and J by 6 bases, and 5 bases separated the two germline ends. The CDR3 runs to 13 residues. Per germline, CDR1 WNHNN and CDR2 SYGVQD (reference sequence). The CDR3 sequence is CASSESEAGELFF. CDR3 bases: TGCGCCAGCAGTGAGTCCGAGGCCGGGGAGCTGTTTTTT.

V is TRBV12-5 and J is TRBJ2-5; TRBD2 is a possible D gene (6 bases). The CDR3 sequence is 15 residues long. Germline loops: CDR1 LGHNT, CDR2 FRNRAP. The V and J ends lost 6 bases and 0 bases respectively, with 14 bases between them. The CDR3 region has the DNA TGTGCTAGTGGGGGCCGGGCGGGACACCAAGAGACCCAGTACTTC. It specifies CASGGRAGHQETQYF.

V usage is TRBV28 and J usage is TRBJ2-1; 11 bases agree with TRBD1. With 7 bases clipped from V and 6 bases from J, the junction kept 5 bases outside the gene matches. The CDR3 covers 14 residues. The germline V gene has CDR1 MDHEN and CDR2 SYDVKM. The CDR3 loop is CASIGTGGSNEQFF. The CDR3 DNA reads TGTGCCAGCATAGGGACAGGGGGTAGCAATGAGCAGTTCTTC.

This clone was picked up one time. The rearrangement links TRBV28 to TRBJ2-3, with 9 bases aligning to TRBD2. The CDR3 extends over 15 amino acids. The trim removed 5 bases at V and 5 bases at J, leaving 8 bases unmatched. Germline assignment: CDR1 MDHEN and CDR2 SYDVKM. CDR3 protein: CASSPDSGGLDTQYF. CDR3 in DNA: TGTGCCAGCAGTCCCGATAGCGGGGGTCTAGATACGCAGTATTTT.